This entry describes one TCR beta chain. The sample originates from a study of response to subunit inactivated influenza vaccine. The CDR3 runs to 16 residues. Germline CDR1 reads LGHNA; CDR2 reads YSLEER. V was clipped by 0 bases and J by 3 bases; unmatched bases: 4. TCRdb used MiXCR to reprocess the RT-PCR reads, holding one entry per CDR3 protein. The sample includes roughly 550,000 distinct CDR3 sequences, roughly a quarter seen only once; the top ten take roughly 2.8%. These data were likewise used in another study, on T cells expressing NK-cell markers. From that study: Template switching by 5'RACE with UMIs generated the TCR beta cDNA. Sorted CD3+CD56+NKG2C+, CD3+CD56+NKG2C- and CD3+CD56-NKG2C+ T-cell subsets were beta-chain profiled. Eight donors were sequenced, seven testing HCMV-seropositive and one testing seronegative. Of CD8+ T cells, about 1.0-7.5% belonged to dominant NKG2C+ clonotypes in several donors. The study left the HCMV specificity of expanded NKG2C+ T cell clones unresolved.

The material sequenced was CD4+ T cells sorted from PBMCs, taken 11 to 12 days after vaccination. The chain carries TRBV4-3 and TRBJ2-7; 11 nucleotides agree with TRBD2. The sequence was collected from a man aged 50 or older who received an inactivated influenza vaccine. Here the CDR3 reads CASSQEPSGGIYEQYF. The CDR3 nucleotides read TGCGCCAGCAGCCAAGAACCTAGCGGGGGGATCTACGAGCAGTACTTC.